These T cell receptor beta chains were read from a single sample in a study of T-cell memory formation after mild COVID-19. TCRdb processed the 5' RACE reads anew with MiXCR; each CDR3 protein has one entry. The sample lists approximately 290,000 distinct CDR3 sequences; approximately 16% were seen once. Sequencing was done on a sample of PBMCs or a T cell subset sorted from them (not recorded which). These receptors all come from a man between 18 and 29 years old who had mild COVID-19 (a few samples of this study predate the infection). Cell type and time point are not known. CDR3s include the opening cysteine and the closing phenylalanine or tryptophan. A D gene is named only where the DNA matches it firmly. Part of the rows lack a size; the others show once, few, many or a class for expanded clones.

v_call	j_call	d_call	clone_size	cdr3_nt	cdr3_aa
TRBV20-1	TRBJ1-2	.	.	TGCAGTGCTAGAGATCCTACAGGCTTAAATTATGGCTACACCTTC	CSARDPTGLNYGYTF
TRBV20-1	TRBJ2-2	.	.	TGCAGTGCTAGAGACCCCCCCCGGGGGCAGACGGAGCTGTTTTTT	CSARDPPRGQTELFF
TRBV6-5	TRBJ2-2	.	.	TGTGCCAGCAGTAGCCCAGGAGGGACACCCGGGGAGCTGTTTTTT	CASSSPGGTPGELFF
TRBV24-1	TRBJ1-1	TRBD1	few	TGTGCCACCAGTGACTCGGGACAGATGAACACTGAAGCTTTCTTT	CATSDSGQMNTEAFF
TRBV12-3/TRBV12-4	TRBJ1-2	.	few	TGTGCCAGCAGTTTAGGCGGGAGGGGAGCTAACTATGGCTACACCTTC	CASSLGGRGANYGYTF
TRBV20-1	TRBJ2-2	TRBD2	.	TGCAGTGCGGAGCGGGGGGGCTATACCGGGGAGCTGTTTTTT	CSAERGGYTGELFF
TRBV2	TRBJ1-1	.	few	TGTGCCAGCAGTGAAGCGCGGCGGGGAGAAGCTTTCTTT	CASSEARRGEAFF
TRBV11-2	TRBJ2-5	.	few	TGTGCCAGCAGCTTAGTTTTCCCATCGGGAGAGACCCAGTACTTC	CASSLVFPSGETQYF
TRBV5-6	TRBJ2-3	.	few	TGTGCCAGCAGCTTGTTAGGGCGGGGGCCTTCCACAGATACGCAGTATTTT	CASSLLGRGPSTDTQYF
TRBV5-5	TRBJ1-4	.	.	TGTGCCAGCAGCTTCCCCAGGGAGCCTGAAAAACTGTTTTTT	CASSFPREPEKLFF
TRBV5-1	TRBJ2-3	.	few	TGCGCCAGCAGGGGCATATTTAGCACAGATACGCAGTATTTT	CASRGIFSTDTQYF
TRBV5-1	TRBJ1-4	TRBD1	.	TGCGCCAGCAGCCCGACAGGGGTCGATGAAAAACTGTTTTTT	CASSPTGVDEKLFF
TRBV4-3	TRBJ2-7	.	few	TGCGCCAGCAGCCGTTTCCGGGACGGAACCTACGAGCAGTACTTC	CASSRFRDGTYEQYF
TRBV6-5	TRBJ1-6	.	.	TGTGCCAGCACCCCCGCCGGGACCTGGGGACAATCACCCCTCCACTTT	CASTPAGTWGQSPLHF
TRBV4-3	TRBJ2-1	.	few	TGCGCCAGCAGCCAAGCAACAGGGAGTGAGCAGTTCTTC	CASSQATGSEQFF
TRBV3-1	TRBJ1-2	.	many	TGTGCCAGCAGCCGGACCCCTGCGACAGGCGGACATGGCTACACCTTC	CASSRTPATGGHGYTF
TRBV3-1	TRBJ2-7	TRBD2	few	TGTGCCAGCAGCCGACTAGCGGGGGGCCACGAGCAGTACTTC	CASSRLAGGHEQYF
TRBV5-1	TRBJ1-6	.	.	TGCGCCAGCAGCTTGCAACAGGATAATTCACCCCTCCACTTT	CASSLQQDNSPLHF
TRBV5-1	TRBJ2-1	.	many	TGCGCCAGCAGCTTCGACCCGCAGGGTGAACAGTTCTTC	CASSFDPQGEQFF
TRBV30	TRBJ1-2	.	.	TGTGCCTGGAGTGTTACGTCTTTGGGGAACTATGGCTACACCTTC	CAWSVTSLGNYGYTF
TRBV20-1	TRBJ1-1	.	few	TGCAGTGCTTTTGACCGAGCCCGGGGGACTGAAGCTTTCTTT	CSAFDRARGTEAFF
TRBV28	TRBJ2-3	TRBD1	few	TGTGCCAGCAGTTTCCCCCCAGGGGGTCCAACAGATACGCAGTATTTT	CASSFPPGGPTDTQYF
TRBV12-3/TRBV12-4	TRBJ2-7	TRBD2	few	TGTGCCAGCAGTTTGGTTGAGGCGGGGGTGTACGAGCAGTACTTC	CASSLVEAGVYEQYF
TRBV5-1	TRBJ2-7	TRBD2	many	TGCGCCAGCAGCTTGTTAGCGGGGGGCATCGACGAGCAGTACTTC	CASSLLAGGIDEQYF
TRBV7-2	TRBJ2-4	.	.	TGTGCCAGCAGCTTAGGGGGGTCCAAAAACATTCAGTACTTC	CASSLGGSKNIQYF
TRBV6-5	TRBJ1-4	TRBD1	.	TGTGCCAGCAGTTCCTCGGGACAGCCGCTTGAAAAACTGTTTTTT	CASSSSGQPLEKLFF